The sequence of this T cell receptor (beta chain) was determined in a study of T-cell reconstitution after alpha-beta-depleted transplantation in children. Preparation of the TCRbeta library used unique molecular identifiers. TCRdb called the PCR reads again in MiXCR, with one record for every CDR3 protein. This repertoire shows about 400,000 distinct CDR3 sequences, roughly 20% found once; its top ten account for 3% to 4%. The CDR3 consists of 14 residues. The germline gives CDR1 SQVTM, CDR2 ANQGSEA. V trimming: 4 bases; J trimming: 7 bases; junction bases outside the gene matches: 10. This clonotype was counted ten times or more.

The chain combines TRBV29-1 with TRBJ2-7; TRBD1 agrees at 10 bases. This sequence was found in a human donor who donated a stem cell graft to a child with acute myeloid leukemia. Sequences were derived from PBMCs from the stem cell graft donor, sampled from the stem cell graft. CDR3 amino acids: CSVGLPGQGREQYF. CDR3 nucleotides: TGCAGCGTTGGTCTTCCGGGACAGGGGAGAGAGCAGTACTTC.